This T cell receptor (beta chain) is from a study of blood T cell repertoires in COVID-19. Germline CDR1 SQVTM, CDR2 ANQGSEA. The CDR3 has 17 amino acids. V dropped 4 bases and J dropped 0; count of bases not matched to a gene: 5. This table comes from immunoSEQ multiplex PCR, and its TCRdb copy is limited to in-frame clones, with some not included. The repertoire includes about 67,000 clones, about 90% of them detected once, and around 7.9% sits in the top ten. The chain uses TRBV29-1 and TRBJ2-1; 14 bases are shared with TRBD2. The receptor was derived from a man between 50 and 59 years old with active COVID-19. The sample comprised peripheral blood. The CDR3 sequence: CSVGGGTSGSSYNEQFF. CDR3 coding DNA: TGCAGCGTTGGCGGAGGGACTAGCGGGAGCTCCTACAATGAGCAGTTCTTC.